One and the same sample provided the 30 T cell receptor beta chains below, sequenced in a study of cytomegalovirus exposure and HLA in healthy donors. The PCR contained 60 Vbeta and 13 Jbeta primers. Repertoires were generated with immunoSEQ multiplex PCR, while TCRdb's copy carries only in-frame clones and drops some. The profile covers some 200,000 clones, with around 83% appearing a single time and 2.7% taken by the ten largest. Specimen: PBMCs. These receptors came from a woman between 40 and 50 years old in good health and CMV-seronegative.

This chain uses TRBV18 with TRBJ2-5; 10 bases are a match to TRBD1. V lost 3 bases, J lost 4 bases, and 5 bases stayed unmatched. The CDR3 covers 15 residues. CDR1 and CDR2 (germline): KGHSH, LQKENI. In DNA, the CDR3 is TGTGCCAGCTCACCGGGACAGGGGAAAGGAGAGACCCAGTACTTC. This translates into CASSPGQGKGETQYF.

This clone was found once. The rearrangement joins TRBV10-3 to TRBJ2-7; D is uncertain. Germline-derived CDR1 and CDR2 are ENHRY and SYGVKD. V gave up 2 bases and J gave up 2 bases, with 7 bases separating them. There are 13 residues in the CDR3. CDR3 in DNA: TGTGCCATCAGTGAGGGGCAGACCTACGAGCAGTACTTC. It yields the protein CAISEGQTYEQYF.

V and J are TRBV11-2 and TRBJ2-7, with 10 bases that match TRBD1. This CDR3 comprises 17 residues. Germline V lookup: CDR1 SGHAT, CDR2 FQNNGV. The ends lost 4 bases at V and 0 bases at J; junction bases unmatched: 9. The CDR3: CASSSNPGTGVSYEQYF. In DNA, the CDR3 is TGTGCCAGCAGCTCCAATCCCGGGACAGGGGTCTCCTACGAGCAGTACTTC.

V usage is TRBV5-6 and J usage is TRBJ2-7, with D perhaps TRBD1 (6 bases). The ends were cut back, 0 bases at V and 3 bases at J, with 7 bases in the middle. CDR3 size: 13 residues. Germline CDR1 reads SGHDT; CDR2 reads YYEEEE. The CDR3 sequence is CASSLDRVYEQYF. CDR3 coding DNA: TGTGCCAGCAGCTTGGACAGGGTCTACGAGCAGTACTTC. Looking up the rest from reference TRBV5-6 and TRBJ2-7 gives the full variable domain: DAGVTQSPTHLIKTRGQQVTLRCSPKSGHDTVSWYQQALGQGPQFIFQYYEEEERQRGNFPDRFSGHQFPNYSSELNVNALLLGDSALYLCASSLDRVYEQYFGPGTRLTVT.

V gene TRBV5-4 combines with J gene TRBJ2-5; 7 bases align to TRBD1. Germline CDR1 SGHNT, CDR2 YYREEE (reference sequence). CDR3 length equals 14 residues. V dropped 3 bases and J dropped 5; count of bases not matched to a gene: 7. CDR3 sequence reads: CASSSPGQRETQYF. CDR3 sequence (DNA): TGTGCCAGCAGCTCTCCGGGACAGAGGGAGACCCAGTACTTC. The complete variable domain, with remaining parts taken from reference TRBV5-4 and TRBJ2-5, reads ETGVTQSPTHLIKTRGQQVTLRCSSQSGHNTVSWYQQALGQGPQFIFQYYREEENGRGNFPPRFSGLQFPNYSSELNVNALELDDSALYLCASSSPGQRETQYFGPGTRLLVL.

The chain recombines TRBV5-1 with TRBJ1-5; D ambiguous. The CDR3 has 15 residues. The germline V gene encodes CDR1 SGHRS and CDR2 YFSETQ. The V gene lost 1 base and the J gene lost 0 bases, with 8 bases spanning the gap. Written as DNA, the CDR3 is TGCGCCAGCAGCTTGTTTGGGAGTAGCAATCAGCCCCAGCATTTT. It codes for CASSLFGSSNQPQHF.

The chain is built from TRBV2 and TRBJ1-2; D is perhaps TRBD1 (5 bases). The V and J ends lost 3 bases and 5 bases respectively, with 13 bases between them. The germline CDR1 and CDR2 sequences are SNHLY and FYNNEI. The CDR3 spans 14 residues. The CDR3 DNA reads TGTGCCAGCAGTGAGGGGGAGGGACCTTATGGCTACACCTTC. This sequence encodes CASSEGEGPYGYTF.

This chain connects TRBV18 to TRBJ2-7; D might be TRBD1 (7 bases). Between the trimmed V and J ends, which lost 3 bases and 7 bases, there was a span of 16 bases. The CDR3 contains 14 residues. CDR1 is KGHSH and CDR2 is LQKENI in the germline V gene. The CDR3 region is CASSPAGGLEEQYF. Written as DNA, the CDR3 is TGTGCCAGCTCACCCGCAGGGGGGTTGGAAGAGCAGTACTTC.

The chain joins TRBV10-1 to TRBJ2-1, with 14 bases aligning to TRBD2. Trimming at V came to 9 bases and at J to 3 bases, leaving 13 bases not matched to a gene. The CDR3 totals 18 residues. CDR1 and CDR2 from the germline V gene are WNHNN and SYGVQD (reference sequence). The CDR3 is CARPPGLAGVGLYNEQFF. The CDR3 DNA sequence: TGCGCCAGACCCCCGGGACTAGCGGGAGTGGGGCTCTACAATGAGCAGTTCTTC.

The J gene is TRBJ1-2, the V gene TRBV25-1; D remains unclear. CDR3 length: 15 residues. Germline-derived CDR1 and CDR2 are MGHDK and SYGVNS. Trimming stripped 4 bases from V and 6 bases from J, with 18 bases between. CDR3 residues: CASSVGEGSVDGYTF. The CDR3 region has the DNA TGTGCCAGCAGTGTTGGCGAGGGTTCGGTCGATGGCTACACCTTC.

This chain uses TRBV18 with TRBJ1-3; 9 nucleotides match TRBD1. There are 15 residues in the CDR3. J gave up 2 bases and V 3 bases, and 2 bases lay outside the gene matches. CDR1 and CDR2 from the germline V gene are KGHSH and LQKENI. The CDR3 protein is CASSPRDRAGNTIYF. The CDR3 DNA sequence: TGTGCCAGCTCACCCCGGGACAGGGCTGGAAACACCATATATTTT. Based on the CDR3 plus reference TRBV18 and TRBJ1-3, the full variable domain is NAGVMQNPRHLVRRRGQEARLRCSPMKGHSHVYWYRQLPEEGLKFMVYLQKENIIDESGMPKERFSAEFPKEGPSILRIQQVVRGDSAAYFCASSPRDRAGNTIYFGEGSWLTVV.

The CDR3 here is CASSLALGSAGGEQYF. The CDR3 DNA reads as TGTGCCAGCAGCTTAGCTTTGGGGTCAGCCGGGGGCGAGCAGTACTTC. J is TRBJ2-7 and V is TRBV7-8, with D possibly matching TRBD2 (6 bases). V was shortened by 0 bases and J by 6 bases, with 18 bases between the two germline ends. CDR1 is SGHVS, CDR2 FQNEAQ, per germline. The CDR3 has 16 residues.

This chain uses TRBV5-1 with TRBJ2-7, with TRBD1 matching 9 bases. Germline CDR1 and CDR2: SGHRS and YFSETQ. J was trimmed by 7 bases and V by 4 bases; bases with no gene match: 9. The CDR3 spans 14 residues. CDR3 amino acids: CASSSRDRAGEQYF. As DNA, the CDR3 is TGCGCCAGCAGCAGCCGGGACAGGGCGGGGGAGCAGTACTTC.

The chain couples TRBV15 to TRBJ2-7; D is unclear. Germline V gene data show CDR1 as LNHNV and CDR2 as YYDKDF (reference sequence). The CDR3 is 12 residues long. Between the trimmed V and J ends, which lost 4 bases and 4 bases, there was a span of 8 bases. In nucleotides, the CDR3 is TGTGCCACCAGCACTAAGTGGTACGAGCAGTACTTC. Its translation: CATSTKWYEQYF.

The V call is TRBV27, the J call TRBJ1-4; no clear D gene. V was clipped by 4 bases and J by 3 bases, with 3 bases between them. The V gene's germline CDR1 is MNHEY and CDR2 SMNVEV (reference sequence). This CDR3 region has 12 residues. The CDR3 here is CASSSSNEKLFF. CDR3 sequence (DNA): TGTGCCAGCAGTTCTTCTAATGAAAAACTGTTTTTT.

This chain uses TRBV5-4 with TRBJ2-3; D is uncertain. V lost 4 bases to trimming and J lost 1 base, with 13 bases between them. The CDR3 is 15 residues long. In germline, CDR1 is SGHNT, CDR2 YYREEE (reference sequence). In nucleotides, the CDR3 is TGTGCCAGCAGCCCGATGGCGGCGGGCACAGATACGCAGTATTTT. Translated: CASSPMAAGTDTQYF.

The chain couples TRBV7-9 to TRBJ1-4; weak D call: TRBD1 (5 bases). The V gene lost 1 base and the J gene lost 0 bases, with 15 bases spanning the gap. The CDR3 contains 18 residues. Germline V gene lookup returns CDR1 SEHNR and CDR2 FQNEAQ (reference sequence). The CDR3 sequence: CASSLGGGIRTTNEKLFF. DNA of the CDR3: TGTGCCAGCAGCTTAGGGGGGGGTATAAGGACAACTAATGAAAAACTGTTTTTT.

This chain joins TRBV4-1 and TRBJ2-5, with 14 nucleotides matching TRBD2. After removal of 1 base from V and 6 bases from J, the junction contained 4 bases not matched to a gene. Germline lookup yields CDR1 MGHRA and CDR2 YSYEKL. This CDR3 is 16 amino acids long. CDR3 region: CASSQVTSGRGKTQYF. The CDR3 DNA sequence: TGCGCCAGCAGCCAAGTGACTAGCGGGAGGGGAAAGACCCAGTACTTC.

The chain has TRBV6-6 and TRBJ2-3; 10 bases line up with TRBD2. The ends lost 10 bases at V and 4 bases at J; junction bases unmatched: 8. Germline CDR1 reads MNHNY; CDR2 reads SVGAGI (reference sequence). The CDR3 length is 14 residues. CDR3 in DNA: TGTGCCACCATGACTAGCGGGTTCGCAGATACGCAGTATTTT. It is translated as CATMTSGFADTQYF.

The chain is built from TRBV6-4 and TRBJ2-1, with D possibly being TRBD1 (5 bases). Trimming shortened V by 5 bases and J by 5 bases, and 10 bases separated the two germline ends. The CDR3 is made up of 13 amino acids. The germline CDR1 and CDR2 sequences are MRHNA and SNTAGT. CDR3 nucleotides: TGTGCCAGCAGTATACAGGCGAACAATGAGCAGTTCTTC. Translating it yields CASSIQANNEQFF.

The rearrangement uses TRBV10-1 and TRBJ1-1; no clear D gene. The CDR3 extends over 13 amino acids. V was clipped by 7 bases and J by 6 bases, with 15 bases between them. Germline V gene sequence: CDR1 WNHNN, CDR2 SYGVQD (reference sequence). CDR3 bases: TGCGCCAGCACCCCGGGTATCGGTGCTGAAGCTTTCTTT. Protein product: CASTPGIGAEAFF.

The chain combines TRBV7-9 with TRBJ1-2, with D unclear. Between the trimmed V and J ends, which lost 8 bases and 5 bases, there was a span of 15 bases. CDR3 length: 13 amino acids. CDR1 and CDR2 from the germline V gene are SEHNR and FQNEAQ (reference sequence). In DNA, the CDR3 is TGTGCCAGCCAACAGTCAGGCGGGTATGGCTACACCTTC. It yields the protein CASQQSGGYGYTF.

The V call is TRBV5-1, the J call TRBJ2-7; D unclear. Trimming took off 0 bases at V and 3 bases at J, with 10 bases between the two ends. CDR1 and CDR2 (germline): SGHRS, YFSETQ. This CDR3 has 14 amino acids. CDR3: CASSLGRSNYEQYF. Written as DNA, the CDR3 is TGCGCCAGCAGCTTGGGAAGGAGCAACTACGAGCAGTACTTC. The full variable domain, with the rest looked up from reference TRBV5-1 and TRBJ2-7, is KAGVTQTPRYLIKTRGQQVTLSCSPISGHRSVSWYQQTPGQGLQFLFEYFSETQRNKGNFPGRFSGRQFSNSRSEMNVSTLELGDSALYLCASSLGRSNYEQYFGPGTRLTVT.

The CDR3 loop is CAGHDLFAVLYEQFF. CDR3 nucleotide sequence: TGTGCCGGACATGATTTATTCGCCGTTTTGTATGAGCAGTTCTTC. The rearrangement links TRBV30 to TRBJ2-1; the D gene is possibly TRBD1 (5 bases). V dropped 8 bases and J dropped 8 bases, with 25 bases sitting between them. CDR1 is GTSNPN, CDR2 SVGIG, per germline (reference sequence). This CDR3 spans 15 amino acids.

This chain joins TRBV2 and TRBJ2-1; TRBD2 is a possible D gene (7 bases). The ends were cut back, 8 bases at V and 1 base at J, with 12 bases in the middle. The germline gives CDR1 SNHLY, CDR2 FYNNEI. CDR3 length: 14 residues. The CDR3 sequence is CASVRGGSYNEQFF. CDR3 in DNA: TGTGCCAGCGTGAGGGGGGGGTCCTACAATGAGCAGTTCTTC.

Note on this clone: Relative to the germline gene, one junction end is altered; a read error may explain this. The V and J genes are TRBV5-1 and TRBJ2-7; 7 bases match TRBD1. Germline assignment: CDR1 SGHRS and CDR2 YFSETQ. This CDR3 contains 14 residues. The CDR3 loop reads CASGLAQGAYEQYF. As DNA, the CDR3 is TGCGCCAGCGGCTTGGCCCAGGGGGCCTACGAGCAGTACTTC. The whole variable domain, filled in from reference TRBV5-1 and TRBJ2-7, reads KAGVTQTPRYLIKTRGQQVTLSCSPISGHRSVSWYQQTPGQGLQFLFEYFSETQRNKGNFPGRFSGRQFSNSRSEMNVSTLELGDSALYLCASGLAQGAYEQYFGPGTRLTVT.

The chain uses TRBV10-1 and TRBJ2-5, with D maybe TRBD2 (6 bases). Germline lookup yields CDR1 WNHNN and CDR2 SYGVQD (reference sequence). This CDR3 spans 16 amino acids. Trimming stripped 3 bases from V and 3 bases from J, with 17 bases between. The CDR3 is CASSDPSAQLEETQYF. The DNA for the CDR3 is TGCGCCAGCAGTGATCCTAGCGCGCAGCTGGAAGAGACCCAGTACTTC.

A single count supports this clone. The chain has TRBV7-6 and TRBJ1-4; D possibly corresponds to TRBD1 (6 bases). The CDR3 totals 15 residues. V dropped 6 bases and J dropped 4 bases, with 15 bases sitting between them. Germline assignment: CDR1 SGHVS and CDR2 FNYEAQ. The DNA for the CDR3 is TGTGCCAGCAGTTTTGGACAGACATTTAATGAAAAACTGTTTTTT. Protein: CASSFGQTFNEKLFF.

The chain links TRBV18 to TRBJ2-1, with 10 bases fitting TRBD2. This CDR3 is built from 18 residues. Unmatched junction bases numbered 11, after V lost 1 base and J lost 5 bases. The germline V gene has CDR1 KGHSH and CDR2 LQKENI. The CDR3 DNA is TGTGCCAGCTCACCACTGTCGGCTAGCGGGAGATTGAACAATGAGCAGTTCTTC. This gives the protein CASSPLSASGRLNNEQFF. Variable domain in full (rest from reference TRBV18 and TRBJ2-1): NAGVMQNPRHLVRRRGQEARLRCSPMKGHSHVYWYRQLPEEGLKFMVYLQKENIIDESGMPKERFSAEFPKEGPSILRIQQVVRGDSAAYFCASSPLSASGRLNNEQFFGPGTRLTVL.

V and J are TRBV6-6 and TRBJ2-3, with unresolved D. The CDR3 is made up of 13 amino acids. V was shortened by 5 bases and J by 1 base, with 7 bases between the two germline ends. The germline gives CDR1 MNHNY, CDR2 SVGAGI (reference sequence). The CDR3 coding sequence is TGTGCCAGCAGTAGACAAGGCACAGATACGCAGTATTTT. Protein: CASSRQGTDTQYF.